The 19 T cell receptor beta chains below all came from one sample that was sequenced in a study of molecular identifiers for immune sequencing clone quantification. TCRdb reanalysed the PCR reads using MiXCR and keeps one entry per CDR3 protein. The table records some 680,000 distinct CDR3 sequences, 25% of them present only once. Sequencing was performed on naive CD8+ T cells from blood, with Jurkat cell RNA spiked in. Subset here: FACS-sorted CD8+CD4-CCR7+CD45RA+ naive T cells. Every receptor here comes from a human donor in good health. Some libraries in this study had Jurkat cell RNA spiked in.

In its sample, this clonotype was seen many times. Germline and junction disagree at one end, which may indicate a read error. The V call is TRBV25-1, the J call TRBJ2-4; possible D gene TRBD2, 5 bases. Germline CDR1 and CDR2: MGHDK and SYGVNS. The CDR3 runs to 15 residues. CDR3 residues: CASSTLRGLVFVWAF. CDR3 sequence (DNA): TGTGCCAGCAGTACCCTCCGGGGTTTAGTTTTTGTTTGGGCCTTC. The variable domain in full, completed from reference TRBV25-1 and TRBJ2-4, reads EADIYQTPRYLVIGTGKKITLECSQTMGHDKMYWYQQDPGMELHLIHYSYGVNSTEKGDLSSESTVSRIRTEHFPLTLESARPSHTSQYLCASSTLRGLVFVWAFGAGTRLSVL.

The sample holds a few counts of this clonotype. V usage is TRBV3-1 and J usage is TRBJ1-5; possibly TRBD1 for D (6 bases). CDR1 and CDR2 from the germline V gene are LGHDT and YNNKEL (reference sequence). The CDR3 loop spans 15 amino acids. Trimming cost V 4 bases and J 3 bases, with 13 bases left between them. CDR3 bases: TGTGCCAGCAGCCTTTCCGGGGGCCACAATCAGCCCCAGCATTTT. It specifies CASSLSGGHNQPQHF.

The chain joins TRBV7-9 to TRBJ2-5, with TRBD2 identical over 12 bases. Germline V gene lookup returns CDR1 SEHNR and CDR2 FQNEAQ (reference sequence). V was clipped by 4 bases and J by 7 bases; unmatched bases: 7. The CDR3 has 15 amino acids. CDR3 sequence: CASSSGLAGTVTQYF. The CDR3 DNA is TGTGCCAGCAGCTCTGGACTAGCGGGGACGGTGACCCAGTACTTC.

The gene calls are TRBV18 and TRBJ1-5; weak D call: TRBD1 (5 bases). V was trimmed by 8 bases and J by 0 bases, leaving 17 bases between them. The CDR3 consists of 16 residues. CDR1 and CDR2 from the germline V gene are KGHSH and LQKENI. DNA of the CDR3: TGTGCCAGCCACGGGGGGACCCCCTATAGCAATCAGCCCCAGCATTTT. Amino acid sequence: CASHGGTPYSNQPQHF.

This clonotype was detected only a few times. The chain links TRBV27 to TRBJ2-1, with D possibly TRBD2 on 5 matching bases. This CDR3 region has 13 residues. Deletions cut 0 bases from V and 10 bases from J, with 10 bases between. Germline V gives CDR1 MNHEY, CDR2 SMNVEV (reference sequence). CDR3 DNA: TGTGCCAGCAGTTTATCGGCACTAGGCGAGCAGTTCTTC. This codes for CASSLSALGEQFF.

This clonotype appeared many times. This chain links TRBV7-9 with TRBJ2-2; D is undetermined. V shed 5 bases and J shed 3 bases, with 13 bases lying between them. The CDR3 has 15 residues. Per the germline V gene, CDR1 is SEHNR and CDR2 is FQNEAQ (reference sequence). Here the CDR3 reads CASSNRDTDTGELFF. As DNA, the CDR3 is TGTGCCAGCAGCAACCGAGATACGGACACCGGGGAGCTGTTTTTT.

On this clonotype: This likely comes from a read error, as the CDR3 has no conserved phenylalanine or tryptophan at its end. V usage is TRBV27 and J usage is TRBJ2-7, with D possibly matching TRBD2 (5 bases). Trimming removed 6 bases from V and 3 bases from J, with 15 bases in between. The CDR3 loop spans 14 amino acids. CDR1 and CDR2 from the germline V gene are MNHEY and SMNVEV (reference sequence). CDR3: CASRPLGGSYEQYL. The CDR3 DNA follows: TGTGCCAGCAGACCGTTAGGTGGGAGCTACGAGCAGTACCTC.

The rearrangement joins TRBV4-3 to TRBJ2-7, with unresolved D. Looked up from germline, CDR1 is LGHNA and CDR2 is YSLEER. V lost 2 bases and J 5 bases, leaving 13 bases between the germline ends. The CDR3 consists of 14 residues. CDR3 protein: CASSQSRIGHEQYF. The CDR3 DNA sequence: TGCGCCAGCAGCCAATCCCGGATCGGGCACGAGCAGTACTTC.

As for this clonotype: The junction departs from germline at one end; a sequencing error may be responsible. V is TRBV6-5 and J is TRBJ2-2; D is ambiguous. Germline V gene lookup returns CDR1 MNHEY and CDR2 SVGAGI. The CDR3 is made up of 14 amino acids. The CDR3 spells CAISYSYMSGELFF. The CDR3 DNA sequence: TGTGCCATCAGTTACTCGTACATGTCCGGGGAGCTGTTTTTT.

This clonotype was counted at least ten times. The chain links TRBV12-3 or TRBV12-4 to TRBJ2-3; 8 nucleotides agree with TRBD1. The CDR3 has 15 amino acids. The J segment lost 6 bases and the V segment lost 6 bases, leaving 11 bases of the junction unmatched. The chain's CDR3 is CASRTGVFASDTQYF. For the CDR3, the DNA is TGTGCCAGCAGGACAGGGGTCTTTGCGTCTGATACGCAGTATTTT.

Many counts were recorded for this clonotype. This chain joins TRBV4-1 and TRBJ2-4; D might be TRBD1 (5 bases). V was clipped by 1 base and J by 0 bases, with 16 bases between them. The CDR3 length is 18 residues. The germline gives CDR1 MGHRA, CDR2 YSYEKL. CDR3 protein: CASSQVQHQQVAKNIQYF. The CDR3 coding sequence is TGCGCCAGCAGCCAAGTACAGCATCAACAGGTAGCCAAAAACATTCAGTACTTC.

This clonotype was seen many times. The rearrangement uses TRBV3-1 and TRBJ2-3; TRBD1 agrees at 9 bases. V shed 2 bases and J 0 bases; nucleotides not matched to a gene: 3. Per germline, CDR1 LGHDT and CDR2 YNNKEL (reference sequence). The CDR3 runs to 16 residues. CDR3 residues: CASSQTGGGSTDTQYF. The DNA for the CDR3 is TGTGCCAGCAGCCAAACAGGGGGCGGAAGCACAGATACGCAGTATTTT.

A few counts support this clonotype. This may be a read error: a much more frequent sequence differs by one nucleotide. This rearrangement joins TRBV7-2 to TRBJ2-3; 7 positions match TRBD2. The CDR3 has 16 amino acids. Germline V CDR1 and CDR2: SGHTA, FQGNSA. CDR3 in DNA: TGTGCCAGCAGCCCTCTCAGGCAGATGGCGGGAGATACGCAGTGTTTT. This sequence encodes CASSPLRQMAGDTQCF.

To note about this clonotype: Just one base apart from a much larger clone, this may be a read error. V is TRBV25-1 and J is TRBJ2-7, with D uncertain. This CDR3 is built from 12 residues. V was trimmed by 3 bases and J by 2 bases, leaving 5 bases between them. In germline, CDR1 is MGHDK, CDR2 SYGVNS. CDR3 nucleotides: TGTGCCAGCAGTGATAACGCCTACGAGCAGTACTTC. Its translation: CASSDNAYEQYF.

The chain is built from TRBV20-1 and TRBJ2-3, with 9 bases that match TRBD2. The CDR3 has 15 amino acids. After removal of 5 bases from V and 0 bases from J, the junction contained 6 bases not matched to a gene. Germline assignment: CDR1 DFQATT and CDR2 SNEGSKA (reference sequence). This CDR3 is CSAYPSGISTDTQYF. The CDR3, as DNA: TGCAGTGCTTACCCTAGCGGGATTAGCACAGATACGCAGTATTTT.

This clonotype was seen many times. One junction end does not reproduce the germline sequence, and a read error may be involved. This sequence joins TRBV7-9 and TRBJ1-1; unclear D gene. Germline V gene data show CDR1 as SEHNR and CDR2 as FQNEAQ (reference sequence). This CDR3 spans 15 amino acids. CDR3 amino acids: CASSVAPPPVAEAFF. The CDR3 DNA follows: TGTGCCAGCAGCGTAGCCCCACCTCCTGTCGCTGAAGCTTTCTTT. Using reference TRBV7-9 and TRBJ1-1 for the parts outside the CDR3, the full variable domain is DTGVSQNPRHKITKRGQNVTFRCDPISEHNRLYWYRQTLGQGPEFLTYFQNEAQLEKSRLLSDRFSAERPKGSFSTLEIQRTEQGDSAMYLCASSVAPPPVAEAFFGQGTRLTVV.

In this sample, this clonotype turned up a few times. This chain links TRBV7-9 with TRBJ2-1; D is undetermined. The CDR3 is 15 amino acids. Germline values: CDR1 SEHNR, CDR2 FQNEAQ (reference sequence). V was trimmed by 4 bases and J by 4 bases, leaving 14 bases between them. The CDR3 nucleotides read TGTGCCAGCAGCTCAGTGGGGAATACTTACAATGAGCAGTTCTTC. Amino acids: CASSSVGNTYNEQFF.

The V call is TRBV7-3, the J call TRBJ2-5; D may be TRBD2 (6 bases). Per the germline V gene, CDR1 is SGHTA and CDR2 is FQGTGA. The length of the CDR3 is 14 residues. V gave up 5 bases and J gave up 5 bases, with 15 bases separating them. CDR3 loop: CASSPVGGRETQYF. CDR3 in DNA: TGTGCCAGCAGCCCCGTTGGAGGGAGGGAGACCCAGTACTTC.

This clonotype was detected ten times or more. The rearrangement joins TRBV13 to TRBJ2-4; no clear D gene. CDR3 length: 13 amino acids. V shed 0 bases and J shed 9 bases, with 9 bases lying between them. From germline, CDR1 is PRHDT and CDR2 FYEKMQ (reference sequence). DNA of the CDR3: TGTGCCAGCAGCTTAGGGGACGACGGCATTCAGTACTTC. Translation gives CASSLGDDGIQYF.